This T cell receptor (beta chain) stems from a study of T-cell memory formation after mild COVID-19. TCRdb recomputed calls from the 5' RACE reads with MiXCR, one row per CDR3 protein. Seen here are hundreds of thousands of distinct CDR3 sequences, approximately 15% observed once, and the top ten hold roughly a fifth. Findings and caveats of the study: SARS-CoV-2 specificity of second-wave clones peaking day 37 was unconfirmed.

As concerns this clonotype: The antigen remains undetermined.

The material sequenced was PBMCs or a T cell subset sorted from them (not recorded which). The receptor was derived from a man in his late teens or twenties who had mild COVID-19 (a few samples of this study predate the infection). Cell type and time point are not known.

CDR3 region: CASNLGAGANYEQYV. In DNA, the CDR3 is TGTGCCAGCAATTTGGGGGCGGGGGCGAACTACGAGCAGTACGTC. The chain combines TRBV6-1 with TRBJ2-7; the D gene is possibly TRBD2 (7 bases). Trimming cost V 7 bases and J 3 bases, with 19 bases left between them. CDR1 and CDR2 (germline): MNHNS, SASEGT. CDR3 length: 15 amino acids.